This T cell receptor (beta chain) comes out of a study of CD8+ T cells in alopecia areata. On the study more broadly: Treatment ran 6 to 18 months, with 6 months of follow-up afterward.

As to treatment: oral pan-JAK inhibitor, 5-10 mg twice daily. The sorting of PBMCs gave CD4+ and CD8+ T cells. Regarding this clone: The antigen remains undetermined.

Study-level findings and limits: Higher clonality and more expanded CD8+ clones appeared in lesional than normal scalp.

Unmatched junction bases numbered 15, after V lost 7 bases and J lost 3 bases. CDR3 length equals 15 residues. Per germline, CDR1 SQVTM and CDR2 ANQGSEA. Following RNA extraction, reverse transcription yielded cDNA that acted as the sequencing template. TCRdb keeps only in-frame clones here, not all; method: immunoSEQ multiplex PCR. The repertoire holds around 140,000 clones, with about 56% as singletons. The receptor was isolated from a human donor with alopecia areata. This material consisted of CD8+ T cells sorted from blood, taken at week 4, from a patient treated with tofacitinib. The chain uses TRBV29-1 and TRBJ2-7; TRBD1 aligns across 7 bases. CDR3 sequence reads: CSAIYRNSGGYEQYF. CDR3 nucleotide sequence: TGCAGCGCGATATACAGGAACTCAGGGGGCTACGAGCAGTACTTC.